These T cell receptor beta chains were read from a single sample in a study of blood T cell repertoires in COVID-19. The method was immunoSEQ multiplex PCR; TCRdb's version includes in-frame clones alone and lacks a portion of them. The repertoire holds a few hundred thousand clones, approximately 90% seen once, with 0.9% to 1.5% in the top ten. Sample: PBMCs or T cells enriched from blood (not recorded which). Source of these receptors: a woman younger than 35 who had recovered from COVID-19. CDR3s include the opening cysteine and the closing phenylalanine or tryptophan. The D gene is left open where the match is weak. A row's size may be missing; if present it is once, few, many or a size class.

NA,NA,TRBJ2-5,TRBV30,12,CAWSQGLETQYF,TGTGCCTGGAGTCAGGGCCTAGAGACCCAGTACTTC
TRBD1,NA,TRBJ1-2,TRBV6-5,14,CASSSRDRGYGYTF,TGTGCCAGCAGTTCCAGGGACAGGGGCTATGGCTACACCTTC
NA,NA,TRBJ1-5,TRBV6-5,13,CASSPESNQPQHF,TGTGCCAGCAGTCCCGAGAGCAATCAGCCCCAGCATTTT
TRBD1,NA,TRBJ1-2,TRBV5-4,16,CASSLSSGGPVGGYTF,TGTGCCAGCAGCTTGAGCTCAGGGGGTCCCGTTGGTGGCTACACCTTC
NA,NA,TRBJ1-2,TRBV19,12,CASSIPSKGYTF,TGTGCCAGTAGTATCCCGAGCAAGGGCTACACCTTC
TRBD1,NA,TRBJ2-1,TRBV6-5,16,CASSSPDRGRYNEQFF,TGTGCCAGCAGTTCCCCGGACAGGGGGCGTTACAATGAGCAGTTCTTC
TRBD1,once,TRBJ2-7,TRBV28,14,CASRPTLPGQGANF,TGTGCCAGCAGACCGACCTTACCGGGACAGGGGGCGAACTTC
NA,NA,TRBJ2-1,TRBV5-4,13,CASSVTGTYEQFF,TGTGCCAGCAGCGTCACAGGGACCTATGAGCAGTTCTTC
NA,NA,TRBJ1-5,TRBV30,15,CAWSANLGGNQPQHF,TGTGCCTGGAGTGCGAACTTAGGGGGCAATCAGCCCCAGCATTTT
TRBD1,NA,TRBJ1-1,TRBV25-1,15,CASSRMGQGNTEAFF,TGTGCCAGCAGTAGGATGGGACAGGGGAACACTGAAGCTTTCTTT
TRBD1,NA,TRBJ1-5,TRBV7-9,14,CASSADRINQPQHF,TGTGCCAGCAGCGCGGACAGGATCAATCAGCCCCAGCATTTT
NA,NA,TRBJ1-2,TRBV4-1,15,CASSQEIGAPYGYTF,TGCGCCAGCAGCCAAGAAATAGGGGCTCCTTATGGCTACACCTTC
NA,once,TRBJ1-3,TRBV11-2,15,CASSLGGANGNTIYF,TGTGCCAGCAGCTTGGGGGGGGCGAATGGAAACACCATATATTTT
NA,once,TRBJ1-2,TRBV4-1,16,CASSQDGSDSYYGYTF,TGCGCCAGCAGCCAAGATGGTTCTGACAGCTACTATGGCTACACCTTC
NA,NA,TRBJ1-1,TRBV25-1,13,CASSESTVSEAFF,TGTGCCAGCAGTGAATCCACCGTGAGTGAAGCTTTCTTT
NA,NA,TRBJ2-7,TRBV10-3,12,CATQRASYEQYF,TGTGCCACCCAGCGGGCCTCCTACGAGCAGTACTTC
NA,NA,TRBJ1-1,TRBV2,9,CASMSKAFF,TGTGCCAGCATGTCCAAAGCTTTCTTT
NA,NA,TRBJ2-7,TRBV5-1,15,CASSLGGGQTYEQYF,TGCGCCAGCAGCTTGGGTGGGGGCCAGACCTACGAGCAGTACTTC
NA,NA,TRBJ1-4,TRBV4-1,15,CASSPPGTTNEKLFF,TGCGCCAGCAGCCCCCCCGGGACAACTAATGAAAAACTGTTTTTT
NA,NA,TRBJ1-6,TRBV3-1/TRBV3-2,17,CASSQDPKKADNSPLHF,TGTGCCAGCAGCCAAGATCCAAAGAAAGCCGATAATTCACCCCTCCACTTT
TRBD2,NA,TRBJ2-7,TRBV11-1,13,CASSGGGAYEQYF,TGTGCCAGCTCCGGTGGGGGGGCCTACGAGCAGTACTTC
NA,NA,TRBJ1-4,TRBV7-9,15,CASSLSNDLTGALFF,TGTGCCAGCAGCTTATCCAACGACCTGACAGGAGCACTGTTTTTT
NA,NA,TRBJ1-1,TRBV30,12,CAWSVGQVEAFF,TGTGCCTGGAGTGTGGGACAAGTTGAAGCTTTCTTT
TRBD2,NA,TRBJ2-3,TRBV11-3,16,CASSSPSGGGSDTQYF,TGTGCCAGCAGCTCCCCGAGCGGGGGGGGATCAGATACGCAGTATTTT
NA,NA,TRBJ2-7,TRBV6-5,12,CASSFGGGEQYF,TGTGCCAGCAGCTTCGGGGGAGGCGAGCAGTACTTC
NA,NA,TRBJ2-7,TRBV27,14,CASSSGRGEDEQYF,TGTGCCAGCAGTTCTGGCAGGGGCGAGGATGAGCAGTACTTC
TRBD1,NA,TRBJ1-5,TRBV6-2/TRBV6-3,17,CASSSVGQTLSNQPQHF,TGTGCCAGCAGCTCCGTGGGACAGACCCTTTCAAATCAGCCCCAGCATTTT
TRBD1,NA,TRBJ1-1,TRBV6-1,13,CASSEDQGQAAFF,TGTGCCAGCAGTGAAGATCAGGGACAGGCAGCTTTCTTT
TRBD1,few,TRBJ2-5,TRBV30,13,CAWSEDRVETQYF,TGTGCCTGGAGTGAGGACAGGGTCGAGACCCAGTACTTC
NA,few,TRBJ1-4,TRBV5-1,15,CASSLEAGKGEKLFF,TGCGCCAGCAGCTTGGAGGCAGGGAAGGGTGAAAAACTGTTTTTT
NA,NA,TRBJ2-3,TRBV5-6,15,CASSLAPGGPDTQYF,TGTGCCAGCAGCTTGGCGCCGGGGGGCCCAGATACGCAGTATTTT